These 16 T cell receptor beta chains originate from one sample sequenced in a study of Graves' ophthalmopathy and Graves' hyperthyroidism. Amplification of the TCR beta CDR3 regions used RNA transcripts (as template). The first round was an RT-PCR with HTBI primers, and the second round was a multiplex PCR. MiXCR, run by TCRdb on the multiplex PCR reads, gives a single entry per CDR3 protein. The sample includes a few hundred thousand distinct CDR3 sequences, roughly 40% of them seen just once. The sequenced sample was peripheral blood or thyroid tissue (not recorded which). These receptors all come from an adult man with Graves' hyperthyroidism.

In its sample, this clonotype was seen many times. V gene TRBV5-1 combines with J gene TRBJ1-6, with D hard to call. CDR1 and CDR2 from the germline V gene are SGHRS and YFSETQ. The V and J ends lost 0 bases and 7 bases respectively, with 11 bases between them. This CDR3 comprises 15 residues. The CDR3 sequence is CASSLEGGKNSPLHF. DNA for the CDR3: TGCGCCAGCAGCTTGGAAGGAGGGAAGAATTCACCCCTCCACTTT.

A word on this clonotype: This may come from a read error, since a much larger clone is one base off. The chain joins TRBV12-3 or TRBV12-4 to TRBJ1-4, with TRBD1 as a possible D gene (6 bases). CDR3 length: 15 residues. Trimming removed 5 bases at V and 5 bases at J, with 15 bases between. CDR3 amino acids: CASSPLGGGNEKLFF. The CDR3 DNA is TGTGCCAGCAGTCCACTAGGGGGGGGGAATGAAAAACTGTTTTTT.

This clonotype has only one observation. The rearrangement links TRBV12-3 or TRBV12-4 to TRBJ2-1; TRBD2 aligns across 9 bases. The DNA end is a closer match to TRBJ2-7, so the J assignment may be wrong. The CDR3 length is 15 residues. CDR3 residues: CASSHGLAFYNEQYF. The CDR3 DNA follows: TGTGCCAGCAGTCATGGACTAGCGTTCTACAATGAGCAGTACTTC.

This clonotype was found many times. V gene TRBV5-1 combines with J gene TRBJ1-1; TRBD1 might be the D (6 bases). Germline CDR1 and CDR2: SGHRS and YFSETQ. Trimming shortened V by 1 base and J by 7 bases, and 17 bases separated the two germline ends. The CDR3 runs to 15 residues. CDR3: CASSLSWTAEGEAFF. The CDR3, as DNA: TGCGCCAGCAGCTTGTCTTGGACAGCAGAGGGTGAAGCTTTCTTT.

A note on this clonotype: This sequence may be a read error, since a much larger clone differs from it by one base. The chain combines TRBV11-2 with TRBJ2-7, with D perhaps matching TRBD1 (5 bases). V lost 5 bases, J lost 1 base, and 9 bases lay in between. Germline-derived CDR1 and CDR2 are SGHAT and FQNNGV. CDR3 length equals 13 residues. The CDR3: CASSAQVSYEQYF. The CDR3 DNA is TGTGCCAGCAGCGCACAGGTTTCCTACGAGCAGTACTTC.

The chain links TRBV29-1 to TRBJ1-5, with 9 nucleotides matching TRBD1. The CDR3 loop spans 15 amino acids. Germline V CDR1 and CDR2: SQVTM, ANQGSEA. J lost 4 bases, V lost 4 bases, and 8 bases had no gene match. This chain's CDR3 is CSVAGDRGENQPQHF. CDR3 bases: TGCAGCGTTGCGGGAGACAGGGGGGAGAATCAGCCCCAGCATTTT.

In the case of this clonotype: At one boundary the junction diverges from the germline segment, which might be a read error. The chain uses TRBV7-9 and TRBJ2-1; TRBD1 might be the D (5 bases). Germline V lookup: CDR1 SEHNR, CDR2 FQNEAQ (reference sequence). The CDR3 has 12 amino acids. In DNA form, the CDR3 reads TGTGCCAGCAGTTTAGGGGTAAATGAGCAGTTCTTC. It translates to CASSLGVNEQFF.

The sample holds a few counts of this clonotype. The chain couples TRBV29-1 to TRBJ2-7, with unresolved D. The CDR3 spans 11 residues. Looked up from germline, CDR1 is SQVTM and CDR2 is ANQGSEA. Trimming left V 6 bases short and J 7 bases short, with 13 bases between. The DNA for the CDR3 is TGCAGCGTAGCCACATACAATGAGCAGTACTTC. It is translated as CSVATYNEQYF.

The chain uses TRBV20-1 and TRBJ2-7, with 7 bases that match TRBD1. Germline values: CDR1 DFQATT, CDR2 SNEGSKA (reference sequence). The CDR3 runs to 13 residues. The J segment lost 0 bases and the V segment lost 5 bases, leaving 4 bases of the junction unmatched. The CDR3 region is CSAGDSYSYEQYF. The CDR3 coding sequence is TGCAGTGCTGGGGACAGCTACTCCTACGAGCAGTACTTC.

This clonotype showed up just once. The rearrangement links TRBV10-3 to TRBJ1-4, with 10 bases lining up with TRBD1. V lost 3 bases, J lost 10 bases, and 5 bases stayed unmatched. The CDR3 runs to 14 residues. Germline lookup yields CDR1 ENHRY and CDR2 SYGVKD. The CDR3 sequence: CAISDGTGDAKLFF. The DNA for the CDR3 is TGTGCCATCAGTGACGGGACAGGGGATGCAAAACTGTTTTTT.

This clonotype was observed a few times. The V gene is TRBV29-1, the J gene TRBJ2-7; TRBD1 aligns across 9 bases. This CDR3 comprises 13 residues. Germline V gene data show CDR1 as SQVTM and CDR2 as ANQGSEA. The CDR3 region is CSAAGTGSYEQYF. The CDR3 region has the DNA TGCAGTGCTGCTGGGACAGGGTCCTACGAGCAGTACTTC.

This clonotype was observed at least ten times. The rearrangement joins TRBV6-1 to TRBJ2-7; the D is unclear. Germline V gene lookup returns CDR1 MNHNS and CDR2 SASEGT. V was cut by 3 bases and J by 6 bases, with 15 bases left in between. The length of the CDR3 is 14 residues. DNA for the CDR3: TGTGCCAGCAGTGAGGCAGGCATTCCTGGCGAGCAGTACTTC. Protein sequence: CASSEAGIPGEQYF.

This clonotype was detected many times. V gene TRBV19 combines with J gene TRBJ2-7; TRBD1 aligns across 8 bases. With 3 bases clipped from V and 5 bases from J, the junction kept 9 bases outside the gene matches. Germline V gene sequence: CDR1 LNHDA, CDR2 SQIVND (reference sequence). This CDR3 comprises 15 residues. In DNA, the CDR3 is TGTGCCAGTAGTATTTCTGTCAGGGGGCAGAACGAGCAGTACTTC. Encoded protein: CASSISVRGQNEQYF.

This clonotype came up many times. The V gene is TRBV2, the J gene TRBJ1-1; D remains unclear. Germline V gives CDR1 SNHLY, CDR2 FYNNEI. The CDR3 totals 14 residues. Trimming took 3 bases from V and 0 from J, leaving 8 bases between them. The CDR3 coding sequence is TGTGCCAGCAGTGATGACTATATGAACACTGAAGCTTTCTTT. Amino acids: CASSDDYMNTEAFF.

As concerns this clonotype: A much larger clonotype is one base distant, so this may be a read error. The rearrangement links TRBV29-1 to TRBJ1-2; 7 bases are shared with TRBD1. Germline-derived CDR1 and CDR2 are SQVTM and ANQGSEA. The CDR3 contains 10 residues. The CDR3 here is CSTDRDGCTF. The CDR3 region has the DNA TGCAGCACCGACAGGGATGGCTGCACCTTC.

The sample holds many counts of this clonotype. This rearrangement joins TRBV29-1 to TRBJ1-2; no clear D gene. Germline V gene lookup returns CDR1 SQVTM and CDR2 ANQGSEA. This CDR3 region has 12 residues. The V end was cut by 7 bases, the J end by 5 bases, with 14 bases between. This chain's CDR3 is CSAKTRLYGYTF. The CDR3 coding sequence is TGCAGCGCCAAGACACGCCTGTATGGCTACACCTTC.